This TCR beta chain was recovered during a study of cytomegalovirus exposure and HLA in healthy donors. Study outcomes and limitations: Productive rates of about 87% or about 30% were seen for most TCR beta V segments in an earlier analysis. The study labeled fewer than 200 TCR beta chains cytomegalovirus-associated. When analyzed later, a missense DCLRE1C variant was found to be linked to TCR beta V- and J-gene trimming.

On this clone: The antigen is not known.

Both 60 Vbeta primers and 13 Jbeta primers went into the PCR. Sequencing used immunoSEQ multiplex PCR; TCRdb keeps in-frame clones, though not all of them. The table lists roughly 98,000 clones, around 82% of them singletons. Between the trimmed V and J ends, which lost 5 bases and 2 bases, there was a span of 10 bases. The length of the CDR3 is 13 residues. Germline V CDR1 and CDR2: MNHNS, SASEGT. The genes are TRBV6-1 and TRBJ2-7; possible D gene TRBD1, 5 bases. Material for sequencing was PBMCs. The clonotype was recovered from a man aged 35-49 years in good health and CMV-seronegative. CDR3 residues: CASSTGHTYEQYF. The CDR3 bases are TGTGCCAGCAGTACAGGTCATACCTACGAGCAGTACTTC.